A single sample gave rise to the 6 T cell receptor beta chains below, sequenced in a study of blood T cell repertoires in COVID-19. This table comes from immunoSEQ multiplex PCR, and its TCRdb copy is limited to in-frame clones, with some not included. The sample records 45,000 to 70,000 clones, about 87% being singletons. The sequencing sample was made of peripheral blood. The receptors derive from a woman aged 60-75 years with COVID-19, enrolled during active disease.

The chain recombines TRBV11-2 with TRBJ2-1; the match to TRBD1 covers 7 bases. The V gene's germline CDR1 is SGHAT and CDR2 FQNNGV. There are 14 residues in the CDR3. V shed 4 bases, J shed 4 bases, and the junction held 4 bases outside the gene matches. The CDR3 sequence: CASSSQGWYNEQFF. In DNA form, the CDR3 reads TGTGCCAGCAGCTCACAGGGGTGGTACAATGAGCAGTTCTTC.

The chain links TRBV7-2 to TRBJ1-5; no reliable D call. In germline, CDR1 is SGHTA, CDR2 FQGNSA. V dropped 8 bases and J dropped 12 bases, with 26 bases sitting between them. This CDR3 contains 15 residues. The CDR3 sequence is CASESTRVGSGGQHF. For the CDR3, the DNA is TGTGCCAGCGAATCGACCCGGGTGGGTTCAGGAGGCCAGCATTTT.

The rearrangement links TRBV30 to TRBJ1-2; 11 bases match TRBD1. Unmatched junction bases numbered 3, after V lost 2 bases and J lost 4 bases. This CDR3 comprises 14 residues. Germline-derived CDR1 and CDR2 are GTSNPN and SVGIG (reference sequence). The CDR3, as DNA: TGTGCCTGGAGTAAGGACAGGGGGCCCTATGGCTACACCTTC. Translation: CAWSKDRGPYGYTF.

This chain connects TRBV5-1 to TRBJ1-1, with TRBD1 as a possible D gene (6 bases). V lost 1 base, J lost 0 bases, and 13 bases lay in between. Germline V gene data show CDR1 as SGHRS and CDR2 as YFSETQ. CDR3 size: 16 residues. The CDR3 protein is CASSLLTGYLNTEAFF. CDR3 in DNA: TGCGCCAGCAGCTTGCTTACAGGGTATTTGAACACTGAAGCTTTCTTT.

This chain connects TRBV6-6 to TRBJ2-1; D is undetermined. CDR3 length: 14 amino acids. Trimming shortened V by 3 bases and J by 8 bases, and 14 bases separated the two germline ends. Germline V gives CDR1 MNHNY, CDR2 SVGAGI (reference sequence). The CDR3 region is CASSYFESLHEQFF. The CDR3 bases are TGTGCCAGCAGTTATTTCGAGAGTCTCCATGAGCAGTTCTTC.

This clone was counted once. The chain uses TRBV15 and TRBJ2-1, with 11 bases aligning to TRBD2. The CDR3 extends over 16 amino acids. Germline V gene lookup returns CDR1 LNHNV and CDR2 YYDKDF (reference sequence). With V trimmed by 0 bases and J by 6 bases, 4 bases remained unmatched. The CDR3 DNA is TGTGCCACCAGCAGAGAGGGACTAGCGGTAGGCAATGAGCAGTTCTTC. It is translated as CATSREGLAVGNEQFF. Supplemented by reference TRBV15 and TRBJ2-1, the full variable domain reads DAMVIQNPRYQVTQFGKPVTLSCSQTLNHNVMYWYQQKSSQAPKLLFHYYDKDFNNEADTPDNFQSRRPNTSFCFLDIRSPGLGDTAMYLCATSREGLAVGNEQFFGPGTRLTVL.